Listed here are 32 T cell receptor beta chains from one sample, sequenced in a study of blood T cells in healthy people across ages. For the second PCR, which ran for roughly 6 to 12 cycles, a sample-barcoded 5' primer and a J-beta primer mix were used. Each CDR3 protein is one row after TCRdb ran MiXCR on the 5' RACE reads. Of fewer than 2,000,000 distinct CDR3 sequences detected, roughly 32% appear once; the ten largest clones hold about 11%. The sequencing input was blood. These TCRs come from a woman aged 25 to 45 in good health.

This rearrangement joins TRBV29-1 to TRBJ1-2, with TRBD1 matching 7 bases. The germline V gene encodes CDR1 SQVTM and CDR2 ANQGSEA. The J segment lost 10 bases and the V segment lost 3 bases, leaving 8 bases of the junction unmatched. The CDR3 runs 12 residues. This chain's CDR3 is CSVDDRAHDYTF. CDR3 DNA sequence: TGCAGCGTTGACGACAGGGCCCACGACTACACCTTC.

With regard to this clonotype: One junction end disagrees with the germline gene, perhaps due to a read error. This chain connects TRBV20-1 to TRBJ2-7, with D unresolved. This CDR3 comprises 14 residues. The germline gives CDR1 DFQATT, CDR2 SNEGSKA (reference sequence). CDR3 nucleotides: TGCAGTGCTATGCAGGATACCCTAACCTACGGGCAGTACTTC. Translating it yields CSAMQDTLTYGQYF.

This clonotype was detected a few times. The chain couples TRBV3-1 to TRBJ1-5; D unresolved. Germline assignment: CDR1 LGHDT and CDR2 YNNKEL (reference sequence). V lost 0 bases to trimming and J lost 4 bases, with 10 bases between them. This CDR3 is 15 amino acids long. The CDR3 region has the DNA TGTGCCAGCAGCCAAGATCTTCGGGTAAATCAGCCCCAGCATTTT. It specifies CASSQDLRVNQPQHF.

This chain uses TRBV6-1 with TRBJ2-1; a possible D gene is TRBD1 (5 bases). Per the germline V gene, CDR1 is MNHNS and CDR2 is SASEGT. V gave up 10 bases and J gave up 4 bases, with 20 bases separating them. CDR3 length equals 15 residues. The CDR3 loop is CATGRVQPLYNEQFF. Written as DNA, the CDR3 is TGTGCCACAGGCAGGGTTCAGCCCCTGTACAATGAGCAGTTCTTC.

This clonotype was seen more than once but under ten times. The chain links TRBV28 to TRBJ1-2; the D is unclear. V lost 6 bases and J lost 8, with 13 bases in between. This CDR3 is 12 amino acids long. Germline V gene sequence: CDR1 MDHEN, CDR2 SYDVKM. The CDR3 nucleotides are TGTGCCAGCAGCCTCAGCTACTTCGGCTACACCTTC. Amino acids: CASSLSYFGYTF.

This clonotype was counted between two and nine times. The chain combines TRBV20-1 with TRBJ2-5; no clear D gene. Trimming left V 6 bases short and J 4 bases short, with 6 bases between. Germline V gives CDR1 DFQATT, CDR2 SNEGSKA (reference sequence). The CDR3 has 10 residues. In DNA, the CDR3 is TGCAGTGCGCATGGAGAGACCCAGTACTTC. Its translation is CSAHGETQYF.

This clonotype was seen only a few times. The chain joins TRBV28 to TRBJ2-7, with TRBD2 matching 8 bases. Trimming took 5 bases from V and 1 from J; bases not matched to a gene: 7. This CDR3 has 15 residues. From germline, CDR1 is MDHEN and CDR2 SYDVKM. CDR3 residues: CASSRGGPPSYEQYF. The CDR3 DNA is TGTGCCAGCAGTCGGGGGGGACCCCCTTCCTACGAGCAGTACTTC.

This clonotype was recorded a few times. The chain joins TRBV27 to TRBJ2-3, with a possible D match to TRBD1 (5 bases). The CDR3 covers 14 residues. V lost 7 bases and J 0 bases, leaving 11 bases between the germline ends. Germline V CDR1 and CDR2: MNHEY, SMNVEV (reference sequence). The chain's CDR3 is CASTVDRSTDTQYF. CDR3 sequence (DNA): TGTGCCAGCACCGTCGACAGAAGCACAGATACGCAGTATTTT.

This clonotype was counted between two and nine times. This rearrangement joins TRBV28 to TRBJ1-6; D remains ambiguous. V was clipped by 1 base and J by 7 bases, with 8 bases between them. The length of the CDR3 is 14 residues. From germline, CDR1 is MDHEN and CDR2 SYDVKM. Written as DNA, the CDR3 is TGTGCCAGCAGTTTATACACGGGAAATTCACCCCTCCACTTT. This gives the protein CASSLYTGNSPLHF.

The count of this clonotype is one. Mismatch with germline at one junction end may stem from a read error. This rearrangement joins TRBV20-1 to TRBJ2-5; 7 bases line up with TRBD2. The CDR3 has 14 amino acids. Germline CDR1 and CDR2: DFQATT and SNEGSKA (reference sequence). The CDR3 coding sequence is TGCAGTGCTAGAGATCTGGCGGGAGTAAAGACCCTGTACTTC. As protein: CSARDLAGVKTLYF.

This clonotype was observed a few times. This chain uses TRBV20-1 with TRBJ1-2; 7 nucleotides match TRBD1. V shed 2 bases, J shed 5 bases, and the junction held 2 bases outside the gene matches. CDR3 size: 12 residues. The germline CDR1 and CDR2 sequences are DFQATT and SNEGSKA (reference sequence). The CDR3 DNA sequence: TGCAGTGCTAGAACAGGGGCTTATGGCTACACCTTC. Translated, it gives CSARTGAYGYTF.

This chain joins TRBV27 and TRBJ2-1; a weak D match, TRBD2 (6 bases). The ends were cut back, 5 bases at V and 15 bases at J, with 17 bases in the middle. Germline V gene sequence: CDR1 MNHEY, CDR2 SMNVEV (reference sequence). The CDR3 sequence is 12 residues long. The CDR3 reads CASSPGTGPSFF. In DNA form, the CDR3 reads TGTGCCAGCAGTCCTGGGACTGGCCCCTCGTTCTTC.

This clonotype was counted only a few times. The CDR3: CASKVSPEQFF. CDR3 sequence (DNA): TGTGCCAGCAAGGTTTCTCCAGAGCAGTTCTTC. The chain couples TRBV2 to TRBJ2-1, with D hard to call. CDR3 length: 11 residues. Per germline, CDR1 SNHLY and CDR2 FYNNEI. Trimming took 7 bases from V and 10 from J, leaving 11 bases between them.

The rearrangement joins TRBV4-1 to TRBJ1-5; D may be TRBD1 (5 bases). The CDR3 length is 16 residues. Germline CDR1 reads MGHRA; CDR2 reads YSYEKL. Trimming removed 0 bases at V and 6 bases at J, with 15 bases between. The CDR3 bases are TGCGCCAGCAGCCAAGATGTAGGGGCCTGGGGTCAGCCCCAGCATTTT. Translated, it gives CASSQDVGAWGQPQHF.

Regarding this clonotype: This may stem from a read error, because a much larger clone lies one nucleotide away. The chain links TRBV5-5 to TRBJ2-7; tentative D call: TRBD1 (6 bases). There are 14 residues in the CDR3. The germline gives CDR1 SGHKS, CDR2 YYEKEE (reference sequence). The CDR3 bases are TGTGCCGGCAGCTTGGAAGGGGGTAGGGACGAGCAGTACTTC. As protein: CAGSLEGGRDEQYF.

The CDR3 DNA is TGTGCCAGCAGCTTGTGGCTTCCCCCGGGACAAGAAGAGACCCAGTACTTC. Its translation: CASSLWLPPGQEETQYF. The genes are TRBV5-6 and TRBJ2-5, with D perhaps matching TRBD1 (6 bases). Trimming cost V 1 base and J 3 bases, with 19 bases left between them. Germline CDR1 SGHDT, CDR2 YYEEEE. The CDR3 runs to 17 residues.

The rearrangement joins TRBV5-1 to TRBJ2-3, with D unclear. V gave up 7 bases and J gave up 2 bases, with 14 bases separating them. The CDR3 loop spans 14 amino acids. The V gene's germline CDR1 is SGHRS and CDR2 YFSETQ. The CDR3 reads CASGPDFVTDTQYF. In nucleotides, the CDR3 is TGCGCCAGCGGCCCGGATTTCGTCACAGATACGCAGTATTTT. The full variable domain, in which reference TRBV5-1 and TRBJ2-3 provide the parts outside the CDR3, is KAGVTQTPRYLIKTRGQQVTLSCSPISGHRSVSWYQQTPGQGLQFLFEYFSETQRNKGNFPGRFSGRQFSNSRSEMNVSTLELGDSALYLCASGPDFVTDTQYFGPGTRLTVL.

This clonotype was detected ten times or more. Written as DNA, the CDR3 is TGCAGCGCCTCCGGGACAGGGGGCTCCGGTGGCTACACCTTC. Its protein product is CSASGTGGSGGYTF. The chain recombines TRBV29-1 with TRBJ1-2; 12 nucleotides match TRBD1. V gave up 7 bases and J gave up 7 bases; unmatched junction bases: 10. This CDR3 is built from 14 residues. The germline CDR1 and CDR2 sequences are SQVTM and ANQGSEA.

The chain has TRBV5-6 and TRBJ2-1, with 9 bases matching TRBD2. This CDR3 comprises 15 residues. Trimming took 4 bases from V and 6 from J; bases not matched to a gene: 8. Germline CDR1 is SGHDT and CDR2 is YYEEEE. The CDR3 region is CASSAYGGGVNEQFF. CDR3 bases: TGTGCCAGCAGCGCTTATGGCGGGGGGGTCAATGAGCAGTTCTTC.

This clonotype was seen a few times. The chain uses TRBV6-2 or TRBV6-3 and TRBJ1-2, with D uncertain. Germline V gene sequence: CDR1 MNHEY, CDR2 SVGEGT. Trimming left V 4 bases short and J 2 bases short, with 11 bases between. This CDR3 has 14 residues. CDR3 sequence reads: CASSSWRSNYGYTF. Here the CDR3 DNA reads TGTGCCAGCAGTTCATGGCGGTCGAACTATGGCTACACCTTC.

This chain uses TRBV6-1 with TRBJ2-7; the D gene is possibly TRBD1 (5 bases). Germline values: CDR1 MNHNS, CDR2 SASEGT. The CDR3 spans 16 residues. Trimming took off 7 bases at V and 0 bases at J, with 19 bases between the two ends. CDR3 in amino acids: CASTRMGTGGSYEQYF. DNA for the CDR3: TGTGCCAGCACTCGAATGGGCACAGGCGGCTCCTACGAGCAGTACTTC.

This clonotype was seen once. Being one base from a much bigger clone, this may be a read error. This chain links TRBV4-1 with TRBJ1-2; 10 bases align to TRBD1. Germline values: CDR1 MGHRA, CDR2 YSYEKL. The CDR3 length is 11 residues. CDR3 nucleotide sequence: TGCGCCAACAGCCGGGGACAGGGGACCACCTTC. Translated: CANSRGQGTTF.

This sequence joins TRBV5-1 and TRBJ1-1, with a possible D match to TRBD1 (6 bases). This CDR3 region has 15 residues. The V end lost 2 bases, the J end lost 3 bases, and 14 bases lay between the germline ends. CDR1 and CDR2 from the germline V gene are SGHRS and YFSETQ. CDR3 in DNA: TGCGCCAGCAGCTTTGGACGGAACAGGGACACTGAAGCTTTCTTT. It translates to CASSFGRNRDTEAFF.

The genes are TRBV7-2 and TRBJ1-5; 7 nucleotides match TRBD1. Per germline, CDR1 SGHTA and CDR2 FQGNSA. The CDR3 loop spans 17 amino acids. The trim removed 1 base at V and 2 bases at J, leaving 8 bases unmatched. CDR3 sequence reads: CASSLGRGYLGNQPQHF. Written as DNA, the CDR3 is TGTGCCAGCAGCTTAGGCAGGGGGTATTTGGGCAATCAGCCCCAGCATTTT. The entire variable domain, with the rest obtained from reference TRBV7-2 and TRBJ1-5, is as follows: GAGVSQSPSNKVTEKGKDVELRCDPISGHTALYWYRQSLGQGLEFLIYFQGNSAPDKSGLPSDRFSAERTGGSVSTLTIQRTQQEDSAVYLCASSLGRGYLGNQPQHFGDGTRLSIL.

The chain uses TRBV18 and TRBJ1-6; D ambiguous. V lost 2 bases to trimming and J lost 7 bases, with 12 bases between them. This CDR3 is 15 amino acids long. The germline V gene has CDR1 KGHSH and CDR2 LQKENI. The chain's CDR3 is CASSPELAENSPLHF. CDR3 nucleotide sequence: TGTGCCAGCTCACCAGAGCTTGCGGAAAATTCACCCCTCCACTTT.

This clonotype was seen a handful of times. The chain employs TRBV29-1 and TRBJ2-3; 7 nucleotides agree with TRBD2. CDR3 length: 15 residues. Trimming cost V 4 bases and J 5 bases; bases outside gene matches: 12. Germline V lookup: CDR1 SQVTM, CDR2 ANQGSEA. CDR3 loop: CSVAPGGRALDTQYF. CDR3 bases: TGCAGCGTTGCTCCCGGGGGGAGGGCCCTAGATACGCAGTATTTT.

Points on this clonotype: Given a much more abundant clone one base away, this may be a read error. V usage is TRBV4-1 and J usage is TRBJ2-7; D not resolved. Trimming took off 8 bases at V and 5 bases at J, with 16 bases between the two ends. Germline V CDR1 and CDR2: MGHRA, YSYEKL. The CDR3 consists of 13 residues. This CDR3 is CASGRLPEDEQYF. CDR3 in DNA: TGCGCCAGCGGCCGCTTGCCCGAGGACGAGCAGTACTTC.

V gene TRBV21-1 combines with J gene TRBJ2-5; TRBD1 reflects the table's D call only, with no check against the DNA. TRBV21-1 is termed a pseudogene. The CDR3 sequence is 16 residues long. CDR3 sequence: CASSKGNASGGETQYF. DNA for the CDR3: TGTGCCAGCAGCAAAGGCAACGCTTCAGGGGGGGAGACCCAGTACTTC.

The V gene is TRBV9, the J gene TRBJ2-2, with a possible D match to TRBD2 (6 bases). CDR3 length: 16 amino acids. V lost 5 bases, J lost 1 base, and 15 bases lay in between. The V gene's germline CDR1 is SGDLS and CDR2 YYNGEE. The DNA for the CDR3 is TGTGCCAGCAGTATTGGTAATAGCGGGAACACCGGGGAGCTGTTTTTT. Residues: CASSIGNSGNTGELFF.

This clonotype has more than one count but fewer than ten. The chain joins TRBV7-3 to TRBJ2-1; maybe TRBD2 (7 bases). The CDR3 runs 17 residues. Looked up from germline, CDR1 is SGHTA and CDR2 is FQGTGA. The V gene lost 0 bases and the J gene lost 6 bases, with 18 bases spanning the gap. As DNA, the CDR3 is TGTGCCAGCAGCTTAACGTTAGGGGGAGGGCCTGCCAATGAGCAGTTCTTC. Its protein product is CASSLTLGGGPANEQFF.

In this sample, this clonotype turned up a few times. V and J are TRBV13 and TRBJ2-3, with 8 bases aligning to TRBD2. V shed 6 bases and J 6 bases; nucleotides not matched to a gene: 8. The CDR3 extends over 14 amino acids. CDR1 and CDR2 from the germline V gene are PRHDT and FYEKMQ (reference sequence). CDR3 nucleotide sequence: TGTGCCAGCAGAACGGCGGGGGGCAGGGATACGCAGTATTTT. Protein product: CASRTAGGRDTQYF.

This clonotype has a handful of counts. V and J are TRBV11-2 and TRBJ2-3; no firm D call. The V gene lost 5 bases and the J gene lost 0 bases, with 15 bases spanning the gap. Germline CDR1 and CDR2: SGHAT and FQNNGV. This CDR3 is built from 16 residues. The CDR3 DNA reads TGTGCCAGCAGCGCCTTAGCCGTACCTAGCACAGATACGCAGTATTTT. Its protein is CASSALAVPSTDTQYF.